This T cell receptor beta chain was captured by sequencing in a study of beta chain features in type 1 diabetes. What was sequenced were expressed TCRB transcripts, since all of the isolated RNA had been reverse transcribed. Here immunoSEQ multiplex PCR was the method, and the copy in TCRdb shows in-frame clones only, minus some. There are 300,000 to 350,000 clones in the sample; roughly 8% occur only once, and roughly 0.44% lies in the top ten. This clone was observed many times. CDR3 length: 14 amino acids. Looked up from germline, CDR1 is MNHNS and CDR2 is SASEGT. Deletions cut 7 bases from V and 2 bases from J, with 13 bases between.

The sample comprised central memory CD4+ T cells from blood. The clonotype comes from a woman aged 18-29 years in good health. The chain combines TRBV6-1 with TRBJ2-3; D unresolved. CDR3 in amino acids: CASNEVSNTDTQYF. The CDR3 coding sequence is TGTGCCAGCAACGAGGTCTCAAACACAGATACGCAGTATTTT.